The 18 T cell receptor beta chains listed next were all sequenced from one sample in a study of cytomegalovirus exposure and HLA in healthy donors. It was with 60 Vbeta and 13 Jbeta primers that the PCR ran. Libraries were prepared by immunoSEQ multiplex PCR; TCRdb keeps only in-frame clonotypes and omits some of them. Of 150,000 to 200,000 clones listed, about four fifths were seen once; the top ten hold about 1.8%. Sequenced sample: PBMCs. All receptors come from a young man in good health and CMV-seronegative.

V gene TRBV7-9 combines with J gene TRBJ1-1; 7 bases are a match to TRBD1. V lost 0 bases to trimming and J lost 6 bases; unmatched junction nucleotides: 4. Germline V gene lookup returns CDR1 SEHNR and CDR2 FQNEAQ (reference sequence). The CDR3 is made up of 14 amino acids. The CDR3 reads CASSLATGAAEAFF. The CDR3 DNA reads as TGTGCCAGCAGCTTAGCCACAGGGGCAGCTGAAGCTTTCTTT.

The chain recombines TRBV28 with TRBJ2-7, with 7 bases identical to TRBD2. Germline CDR1 is MDHEN and CDR2 is SYDVKM. J was trimmed by 3 bases and V by 6 bases; bases with no gene match: 8. The CDR3 length is 14 residues. The CDR3 protein is CASRSSGLIYEQYF. CDR3 coding DNA: TGTGCCAGCAGATCTAGCGGCCTAATCTACGAGCAGTACTTC.

This rearrangement joins TRBV7-2 to TRBJ1-2, with no clear D. This CDR3 is built from 11 residues. Germline CDR1 is SGHTA and CDR2 is FQGNSA. V lost 5 bases and J lost 8, with 9 bases in between. DNA of the CDR3: TGTGCCAGCAGCACCGGGGTCGGCTACACCTTC. As protein: CASSTGVGYTF.

The chain links TRBV2 to TRBJ2-1, with TRBD2 as a possible D gene (5 bases). Germline CDR1 SNHLY, CDR2 FYNNEI. There are 10 residues in the CDR3. Trimming pared 7 bases from V and 10 bases from J, leaving 8 bases between. The CDR3 here is CASKRVEQFF. The CDR3 nucleotides are TGTGCCAGCAAGAGGGTCGAGCAGTTCTTC.

This clone was observed once. This chain joins TRBV6-5 and TRBJ2-7; perhaps TRBD1 as D (6 bases). Germline V gene sequence: CDR1 MNHEY, CDR2 SVGAGI. This CDR3 comprises 13 residues. With 5 bases removed from V and 6 bases from J, the gap between germline ends came to 14 bases. DNA of the CDR3: TGTGCCAGCAGTCGCTCGACAGGCACCGAGCAGTACTTC. Amino acid sequence: CASSRSTGTEQYF.

The sample holds a few counts of this clone. The V and J genes are TRBV4-3 and TRBJ1-4; D uncertain. The CDR3 covers 15 residues. From germline, CDR1 is LGHNA and CDR2 YSLEER. V was shortened by 0 bases and J by 8 bases, with 13 bases between the two germline ends. The CDR3 nucleotides read TGCGCCAGCAGCCAAGACGAGGGCGCATGGGAAAAACTGTTTTTT. It is translated as CASSQDEGAWEKLFF.

This clone was recorded only once. The CDR3 DNA sequence: TGCAGCGTCGGAGACAGGGGCGACTCCTACGAGCAGTACTTC. It yields the protein CSVGDRGDSYEQYF. The genes are TRBV29-1 and TRBJ2-7; 8 nucleotides align to TRBD1. With 6 bases clipped from V and 0 bases from J, the junction kept 7 bases outside the gene matches. The germline CDR1 and CDR2 sequences are SQVTM and ANQGSEA. The CDR3 loop spans 14 amino acids.

The sample holds one count of this clone. This chain links TRBV19 with TRBJ2-5; D might be TRBD2 (7 bases). Germline CDR1 is LNHDA and CDR2 is SQIVND (reference sequence). CDR3 length: 15 residues. With 3 bases removed from V and 5 bases from J, the gap between germline ends came to 16 bases. CDR3 sequence (DNA): TGTGCCAGTAGTATCGACGGGGGGCCAAGGGAGACCCAGTACTTC. Its translation: CASSIDGGPRETQYF. The full variable domain, in which reference TRBV19 and TRBJ2-5 provide the parts outside the CDR3, is DGGITQSPKYLFRKEGQNVTLSCEQNLNHDAMYWYRQDPGQGLRLIYYSQIVNDFQKGDIAEGYSVSREKKESFPLTVTSAQKNPTAFYLCASSIDGGPRETQYFGPGTRLLVL.

The chain recombines TRBV19 with TRBJ2-2; 7 nucleotides align to TRBD1. This CDR3 spans 15 amino acids. With V trimmed by 2 bases and J by 5 bases, 5 bases remained unmatched. The germline gives CDR1 LNHDA, CDR2 SQIVND (reference sequence). In DNA, the CDR3 is TGTGCCAGTAGTATAAAGGGGGCGTGGACCGGGGAGCTGTTTTTT. This encodes CASSIKGAWTGELFF.

The chain is built from TRBV7-2 and TRBJ2-7; 11 bases are a match to TRBD1. This CDR3 is 17 amino acids long. Trimming at V came to 1 base and at J to 4 bases, leaving 9 bases not matched to a gene. Per germline, CDR1 SGHTA and CDR2 FQGNSA. CDR3 DNA sequence: TGTGCCAGCAGCTTAGGGAGAGGGACAGGGGGGGCTTACGAGCAGTACTTC. Translated, it gives CASSLGRGTGGAYEQYF.

The chain has TRBV5-1 and TRBJ1-2; 12 nucleotides agree with TRBD1. The CDR3 consists of 14 residues. Per germline, CDR1 SGHRS and CDR2 YFSETQ. Trimming removed 1 base from V and 8 bases from J; junction bases left unmatched: 3. The CDR3 loop reads CASSLPGQGAGYTF. The CDR3 coding sequence is TGCGCCAGCAGCTTGCCGGGACAGGGGGCGGGCTACACCTTC.

This chain uses TRBV6-5 with TRBJ2-7; 10 positions agree with TRBD2. V dropped 9 bases and J dropped 1; count of bases not matched to a gene: 3. Germline assignment: CDR1 MNHEY and CDR2 SVGAGI. This CDR3 has 13 amino acids. CDR3 residues: CASGLAESYEQYF. In DNA, the CDR3 is TGTGCCAGTGGACTAGCGGAATCCTACGAGCAGTACTTC.

The J gene is TRBJ1-1, the V gene TRBV7-9; D not certain. CDR1 and CDR2 from the germline V gene are SEHNR and FQNEAQ (reference sequence). The CDR3 has 14 amino acids. Trimming took 4 bases from V and 2 from J, leaving 11 bases between them. CDR3 nucleotide sequence: TGTGCCAGCAGCTCGCCACGCGAAAACACTGAAGCTTTCTTT. Its translation: CASSSPRENTEAFF.

The DNA of the CDR3 is TGTGCCAGCAGCTCGACAGGGGGACGAAGTACAACACACAATGAGCAGTTCTTC. It specifies CASSSTGGRSTTHNEQFF. The V call is TRBV7-3, the J call TRBJ2-1, with 9 bases fitting TRBD1. Per the germline V gene, CDR1 is SGHTA and CDR2 is FQGTGA. This CDR3 contains 18 residues. V was pared by 4 bases and J by 5 bases, with 15 bases of the junction left unmatched.

The sample holds a few counts of this clone. The chain has TRBV2 and TRBJ2-5; the D gene is possibly TRBD1 (6 bases). The CDR3 totals 14 residues. Trimming stripped 6 bases from V and 1 base from J, with 12 bases between. CDR1 and CDR2 (germline): SNHLY, FYNNEI. The CDR3 DNA reads TGTGCCAGCAGGAAAGGACAGAGCCAAGAGACCCAGTACTTC. Encoded protein: CASRKGQSQETQYF.

This clone has just one count. The CDR3 DNA reads as TGTGCCAGCAGTAACGGACTAGATAGGTACAATGAGCAGTTCTTC. Translation: CASSNGLDRYNEQFF. This chain connects TRBV6-6 to TRBJ2-1; 7 bases agree with TRBD2. CDR3 size: 15 residues. The trim removed 5 bases at V and 4 bases at J, leaving 8 bases unmatched. The germline V gene has CDR1 MNHNY and CDR2 SVGAGI (reference sequence).

This chain connects TRBV7-3 to TRBJ2-3, with no clear D. Per the germline V gene, CDR1 is SGHTA and CDR2 is FQGTGA. This CDR3 has 16 residues. Between the trimmed V and J ends, which lost 0 bases and 2 bases, there was a span of 12 bases. In DNA, the CDR3 is TGTGCCAGCAGCTTAACGGGCCGACAAGTCACAGATACGCAGTATTTT. Its translation: CASSLTGRQVTDTQYF.

About this clone itself: Different DNA sequences within this sample yield the same CDR3. The genes are TRBV9 and TRBJ2-1; no reliable D call. The V and J ends lost 0 bases and 0 bases respectively, with 7 bases between them. Germline V gives CDR1 SGDLS, CDR2 YYNGEE. CDR3 length: 15 residues. The CDR3 is CASSVGTGSYNEQFF. For the CDR3, the DNA is TGTGCCAGCAGCGTAGGAACGGGCTCCTACAATGAGCAGTTCTTC.